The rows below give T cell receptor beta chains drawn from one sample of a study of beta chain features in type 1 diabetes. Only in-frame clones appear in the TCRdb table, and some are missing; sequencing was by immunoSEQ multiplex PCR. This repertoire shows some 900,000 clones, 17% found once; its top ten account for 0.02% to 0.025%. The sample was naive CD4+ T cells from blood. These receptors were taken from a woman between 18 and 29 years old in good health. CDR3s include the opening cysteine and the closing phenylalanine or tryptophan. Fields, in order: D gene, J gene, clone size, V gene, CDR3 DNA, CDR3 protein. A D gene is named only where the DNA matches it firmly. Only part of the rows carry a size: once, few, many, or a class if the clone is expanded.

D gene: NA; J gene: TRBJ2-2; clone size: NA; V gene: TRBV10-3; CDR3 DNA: TGTGCCATCAGTGAATGGCCCCGGGAGCTGTTTTTT; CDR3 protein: CAISEWPRELFF
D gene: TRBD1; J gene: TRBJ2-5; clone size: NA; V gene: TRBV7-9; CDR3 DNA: TGTGCCAGCAGCCCTGACAGGGGACGGGAGACCCAGTACTTC; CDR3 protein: CASSPDRGRETQYF
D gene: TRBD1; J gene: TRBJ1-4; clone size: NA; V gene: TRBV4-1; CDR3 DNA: TGCGCCAGCAGCCACCCGGGACAGGGGAGTGAAAAACTGTTTTTT; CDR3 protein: CASSHPGQGSEKLFF
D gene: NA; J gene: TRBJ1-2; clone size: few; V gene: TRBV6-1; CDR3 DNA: TGTGCCAGCAGTGAACTCGGGGGCAGCTATGGCTACACCTTC; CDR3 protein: CASSELGGSYGYTF
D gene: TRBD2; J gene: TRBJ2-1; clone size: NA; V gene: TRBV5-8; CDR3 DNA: TGTGCCAGCAGCATAAGCGGGAGGCGTCCGATCTTC; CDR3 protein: CASSISGRRPIF
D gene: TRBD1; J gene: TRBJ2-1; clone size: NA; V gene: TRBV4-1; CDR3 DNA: TGCGCCAGCAGCCACTCCATAGTAGGATACAGGGGCCGAAATGAGCAGTTCTTC; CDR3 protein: CASSHSIVGYRGRNEQFF
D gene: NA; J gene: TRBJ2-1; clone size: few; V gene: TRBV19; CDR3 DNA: TGTGCCAGTAGTAAGGGCGGCACTAGATCCTACAATGAGCAGTTCTTC; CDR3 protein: CASSKGGTRSYNEQFF
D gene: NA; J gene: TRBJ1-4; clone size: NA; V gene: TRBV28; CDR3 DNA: TGTGCCAGCGGTGCAACTAATGAAAAACTGTTTTTT; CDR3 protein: CASGATNEKLFF
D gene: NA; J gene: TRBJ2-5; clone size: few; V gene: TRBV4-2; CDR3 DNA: TGTGCCAGCAGCCCGCAGGGGAGTCAAGAGACCCAGTACTTC; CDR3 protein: CASSPQGSQETQYF
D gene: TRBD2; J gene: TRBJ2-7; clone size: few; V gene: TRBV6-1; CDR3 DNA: TGTGCCAGCAGTGACAGAGGACTAGCGAAGACCTTATACGAGCAGTACTTC; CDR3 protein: CASSDRGLAKTLYEQYF
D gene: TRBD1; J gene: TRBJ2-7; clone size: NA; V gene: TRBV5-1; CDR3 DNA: TGCGCCAGCAGCTTGGCTGCCCTCCGGGACAGGGGCTACGAGCAGTACTTC; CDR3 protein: CASSLAALRDRGYEQYF
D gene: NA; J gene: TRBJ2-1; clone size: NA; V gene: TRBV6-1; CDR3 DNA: TGTGCCAGCAGTGAAGTAGCCGGAGTCAATGAGCAGTTCTTC; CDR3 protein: CASSEVAGVNEQFF
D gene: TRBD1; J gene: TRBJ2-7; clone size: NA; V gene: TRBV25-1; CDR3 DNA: TGTGCCAGCAGTGGGATGGGGACAGGGGGCTTGGAGCAGTACTTC; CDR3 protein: CASSGMGTGGLEQYF
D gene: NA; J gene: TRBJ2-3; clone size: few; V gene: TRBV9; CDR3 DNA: TGTGCCAGCAGCGTATCCTCGGGTATGGTGGCCACAGATACGCAGTATTTT; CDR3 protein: CASSVSSGMVATDTQYF
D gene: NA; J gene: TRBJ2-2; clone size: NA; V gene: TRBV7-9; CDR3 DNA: TGTGCCAGCATCAGACCCGGGCCCAACACCGGGGAGCTGTTTTTT; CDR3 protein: CASIRPGPNTGELFF
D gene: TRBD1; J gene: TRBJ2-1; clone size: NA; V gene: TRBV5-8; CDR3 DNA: TGTGCCAGCAGCCGGGACAGGGGAAGAGATGAGCAGTTCTTC; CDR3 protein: CASSRDRGRDEQFF
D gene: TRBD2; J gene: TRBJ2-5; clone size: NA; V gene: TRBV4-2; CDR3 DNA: TGTGCCAGCAGCCAAGATTTGGCGGGAGGTCCACACCAAGAGACCCAGTACTTC; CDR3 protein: CASSQDLAGGPHQETQYF
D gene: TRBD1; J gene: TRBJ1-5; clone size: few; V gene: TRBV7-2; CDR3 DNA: TGTGCCAGCAGCCCGACCAGGACAGGGGGCAATCAGCCCCAGCATTTT; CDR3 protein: CASSPTRTGGNQPQHF
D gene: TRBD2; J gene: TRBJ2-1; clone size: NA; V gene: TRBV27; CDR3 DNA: TGTGCCAGCAGTTTCTCCCTAGCGGGATTCCCCAATGAGCAGTTCTTC; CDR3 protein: CASSFSLAGFPNEQFF
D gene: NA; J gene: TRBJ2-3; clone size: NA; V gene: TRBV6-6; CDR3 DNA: TGTGCAACGACGTCGGGGACGTCGCAGTATTTT; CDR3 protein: CATTSGTSQYF
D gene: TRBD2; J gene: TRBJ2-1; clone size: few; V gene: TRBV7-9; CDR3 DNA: TGTGCCAGCAGCTTAGGCGGGAGCATCTACAATGAGCAGTTCTTC; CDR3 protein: CASSLGGSIYNEQFF
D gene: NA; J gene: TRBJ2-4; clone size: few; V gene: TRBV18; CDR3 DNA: TGTGCCAGCTCACGGGAGTTGGGGACACCCTCGAACGGGCCCAAAAACATTCAGTACTTC; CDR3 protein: CASSRELGTPSNGPKNIQYF
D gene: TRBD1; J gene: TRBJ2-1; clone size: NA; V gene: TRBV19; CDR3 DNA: TGTGCCAGTAGGAATCCGGGACAGGGTGGCAATGAGCAGTTCTTC; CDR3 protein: CASRNPGQGGNEQFF
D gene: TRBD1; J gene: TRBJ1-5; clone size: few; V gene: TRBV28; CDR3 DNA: TGTGCCAGCAGGCAATCGACAGGGTCCCAGCATTTT; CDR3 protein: CASRQSTGSQHF
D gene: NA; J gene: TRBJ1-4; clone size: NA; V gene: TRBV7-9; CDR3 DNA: TGTGCCAGCAGCCCGAGAGGATCTAATGAAAAACTGTTTTTT; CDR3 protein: CASSPRGSNEKLFF
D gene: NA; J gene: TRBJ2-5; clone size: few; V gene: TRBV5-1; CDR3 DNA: TGCGCCAGCAGCTCTTTCAGTTCGGCCAAAGAGACCCAGTACTTC; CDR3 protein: CASSSFSSAKETQYF
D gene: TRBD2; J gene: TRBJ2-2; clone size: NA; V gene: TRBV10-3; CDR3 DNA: TGTGCCATCAGAGGACTAGTCGGGGAGCTGTTTTTT; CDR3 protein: CAIRGLVGELFF
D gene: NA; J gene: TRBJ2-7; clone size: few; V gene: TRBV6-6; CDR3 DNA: TGTGCCAGCAGTCCCGGCCATGCGAGCTCCTACGAGCAGTACTTC; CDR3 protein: CASSPGHASSYEQYF
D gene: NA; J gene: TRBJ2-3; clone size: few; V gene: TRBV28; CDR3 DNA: TGTGCCAGCAGTTTCGGCTCGTCGACGCAGTATTTT; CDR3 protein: CASSFGSSTQYF
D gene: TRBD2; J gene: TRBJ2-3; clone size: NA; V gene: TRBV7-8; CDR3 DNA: TGTGCCAGCAGCCAACTAGCGTCAGATACGCAGTATTTT; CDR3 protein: CASSQLASDTQYF
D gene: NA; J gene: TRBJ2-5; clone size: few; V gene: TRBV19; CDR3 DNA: TGTGCCAGTAGTTCGCGACCGGAGACTGCGCAGTACTTC; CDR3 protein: CASSSRPETAQYF
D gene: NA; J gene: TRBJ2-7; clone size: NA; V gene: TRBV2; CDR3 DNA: TGTGCCAGCAGTTTGGACATGGCCTACGAGCAGTACTTC; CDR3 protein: CASSLDMAYEQYF
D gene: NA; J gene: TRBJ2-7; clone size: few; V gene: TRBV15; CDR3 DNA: TGTGCCGCCGCTAGATGGGGAGGCGAGCAGTACTTC; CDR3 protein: CAAARWGGEQYF
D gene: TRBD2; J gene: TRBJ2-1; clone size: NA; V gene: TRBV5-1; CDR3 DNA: TGCGCCAGCGGACGGACTAGCTCCTACAATGAGCAGTTCTTC; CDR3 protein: CASGRTSSYNEQFF
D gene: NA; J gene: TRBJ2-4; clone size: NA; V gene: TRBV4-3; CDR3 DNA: TGCGCCAGCAGCCAAGATACTCGAACGTCCAAAAACATTCAGTACTTC; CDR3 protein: CASSQDTRTSKNIQYF
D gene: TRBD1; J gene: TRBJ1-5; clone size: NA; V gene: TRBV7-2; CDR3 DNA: TGTGCCAGCAGCTTATCAGGGGGCTATCAGCCCCAGCATTTT; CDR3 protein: CASSLSGGYQPQHF
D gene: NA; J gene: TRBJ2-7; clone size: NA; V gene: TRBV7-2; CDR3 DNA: TGTGCCAGCAGCCCTACACGTATGGACGAGCAGTACTTC; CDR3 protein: CASSPTRMDEQYF
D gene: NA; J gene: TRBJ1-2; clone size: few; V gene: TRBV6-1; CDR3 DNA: TGTGCCAGCAGTCCGGTAGGGTCAGGAGGCTACACCTTC; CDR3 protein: CASSPVGSGGYTF
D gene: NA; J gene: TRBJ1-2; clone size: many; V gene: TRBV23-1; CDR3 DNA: TGCGCCTTCCGATCGGACGGCACCTATGGCTACACCTTC; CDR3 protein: CAFRSDGTYGYTF
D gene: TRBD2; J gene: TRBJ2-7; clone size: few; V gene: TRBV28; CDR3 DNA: TGTGCCAGCGGGGGAGGGCTAGCGGGGATCTACGAGCAGTACTTC; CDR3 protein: CASGGGLAGIYEQYF
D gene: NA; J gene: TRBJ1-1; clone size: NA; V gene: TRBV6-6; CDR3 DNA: TGTGCCAGCCTTCCCAATTTGGGGGGCACTGAAGCTTTCTTT; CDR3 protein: CASLPNLGGTEAFF
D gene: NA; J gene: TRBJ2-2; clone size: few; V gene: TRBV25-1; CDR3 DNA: NA; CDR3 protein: CASSMSVHTGELFF
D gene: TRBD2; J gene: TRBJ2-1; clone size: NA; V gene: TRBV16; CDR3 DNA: TGTGCCAGCGGTCCCTGGCGGGAGCTCAATGAGCAGTTCTTC; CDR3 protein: CASGPWRELNEQFF
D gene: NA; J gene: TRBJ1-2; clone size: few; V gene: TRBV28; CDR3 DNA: TGTGCCAGCGATGACGGGCGGTACTATGGCTACACCTTC; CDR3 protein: CASDDGRYYGYTF
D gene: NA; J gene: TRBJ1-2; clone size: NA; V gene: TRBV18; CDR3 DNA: TGTGCCAGCTCACCGCTACTCCGGGACGGACTCAACTATGGCTACACCTTC; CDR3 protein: CASSPLLRDGLNYGYTF
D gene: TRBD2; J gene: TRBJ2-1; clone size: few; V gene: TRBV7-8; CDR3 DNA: TGTGCCAGCAGCTTAGTCGGGACTAGCGGATACAATGAGCAGTTCTTC; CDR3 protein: CASSLVGTSGYNEQFF
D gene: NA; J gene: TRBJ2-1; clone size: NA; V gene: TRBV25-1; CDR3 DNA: TGTGCCAGCAGTCTATACAATGAGCAGTTCTTC; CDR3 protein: CASSLYNEQFF
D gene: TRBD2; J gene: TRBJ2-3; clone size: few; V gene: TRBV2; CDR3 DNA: TGTGCCAGCAGTGTAACGGGAGGTCGGGATACGCAGTATTTT; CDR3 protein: CASSVTGGRDTQYF
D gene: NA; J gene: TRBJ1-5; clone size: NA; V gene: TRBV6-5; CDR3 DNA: TGTGCCAGCAGTTCTCTCGGTCAGCCCCAGCATTTT; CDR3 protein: CASSSLGQPQHF
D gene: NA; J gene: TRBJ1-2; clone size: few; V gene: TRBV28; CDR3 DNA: TGTGCCAGCAGTTTATCGAATACTGGCTACACCTTC; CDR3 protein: CASSLSNTGYTF
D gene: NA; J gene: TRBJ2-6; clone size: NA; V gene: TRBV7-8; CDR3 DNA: TGTGCCAGCAGCTCCGGACCCAGCTCTGGGGCCAACGTCCTGACTTTC; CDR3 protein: CASSSGPSSGANVLTF
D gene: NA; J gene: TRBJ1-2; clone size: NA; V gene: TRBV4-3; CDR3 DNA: TGCGCCAGCAGCCAAGTCCGACTTGACTATGGCTACACCTTC; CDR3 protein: CASSQVRLDYGYTF
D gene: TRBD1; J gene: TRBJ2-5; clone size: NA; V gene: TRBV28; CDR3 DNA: TGTGCCAGCAGTCGCCTAACAGGGGGCTGGGGGACCCAGTACTTC; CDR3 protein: CASSRLTGGWGTQYF
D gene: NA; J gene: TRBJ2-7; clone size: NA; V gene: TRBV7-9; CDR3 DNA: TGTGCCAGCAGCCCCCCATCTGTGAGCTACGAGCAGTACTTC; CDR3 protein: CASSPPSVSYEQYF